The T cell receptor beta chain described here comes from a study of cytomegalovirus exposure and HLA in healthy donors. Study background: Earlier results showed 117 million unique TCR beta sequences derived from roughly 180 million T cells. Notes on the study in general: An analysis was carried out later, and it reportedly showed fewer N-insertions in an Asian-associated ancestry cluster than the approximately 670-donor mean. In vitro testing confirmed three CMV-associated chains as specific for CMV antigens. Presence/absence analyses assumed roughly uniform sequencing depth across donors.

Note on this clone: No antigen is known for it.

Germline trimming cut 5 bases from V and 4 bases from J; bases unmatched to any gene: 3. Germline-derived CDR1 and CDR2 are SQVTM and ANQGSEA. The CDR3 loop spans 12 amino acids. The PCR was carried out with 60 Vbeta primers and 13 Jbeta primers. Assay used: immunoSEQ multiplex PCR; TCRdb lists only in-frame clones, some missing. The sample has around 140,000 clones; 88% are singletons. Specimen: PBMCs. V gene TRBV29-1 combines with J gene TRBJ1-1, with 8 bases aligning to TRBD1. This TCR derives from a woman aged 40 to 50 in good health and CMV-seronegative. In nucleotides, the CDR3 is TGCAGCGTTCGACAGGGGTTCACTGAAGCTTTCTTT. Translated, it gives CSVRQGFTEAFF.